Listed below are T cell receptor beta chains from one sample, sequenced in a study of control samples from healthy donors and cancer patients. The assay was immunoSEQ multiplex PCR, and TCRdb's table has in-frame clones only and misses some. This table holds some 94,000 clones, roughly 89% found once. Sequencing was performed on PBMCs. Receptors were obtained from a woman aged 45-65 years with colorectal cancer. Each CDR3 is given with its conserved first and last residue. Each record gives: D gene, J gene, V gene, CDR3 protein. D genes are given only for firm matches.

D: -
J: TRBJ1-1
V: TRBV3-1/TRBV3-2
CDR3: CASSQQDRNTEAFF

D: -
J: TRBJ2-5
V: TRBV6-5
CDR3: CASSNTYQETQYF

D: -
J: TRBJ1-2
V: TRBV24-1
CDR3: CATSGGKSYGYTF

D: -
J: TRBJ2-1
V: TRBV16
CDR3: CASSQAGRREYNEQFF

D: -
J: TRBJ2-2
V: TRBV7-2
CDR3: CASSPRRAGSVGELFF

D: TRBD1
J: TRBJ1-5
V: TRBV6-5
CDR3: CASSWDRVEQPQHF

D: TRBD1
J: TRBJ2-2
V: TRBV18
CDR3: CASSPSGQSNTGELFF

D: TRBD1
J: TRBJ1-5
V: TRBV7-8
CDR3: CASSLGTGASRNQPQHF

D: -
J: TRBJ1-2
V: TRBV6-2/TRBV6-3
CDR3: CASSAASSPNYGYTF

D: -
J: TRBJ2-5
V: TRBV7-8
CDR3: CASSFQGLRETQYF

D: TRBD1
J: TRBJ2-3
V: TRBV14
CDR3: CASSLGTAYTDTQYF

D: -
J: TRBJ2-5
V: TRBV5-1
CDR3: CASSLIGGDETQYF

D: -
J: TRBJ2-3
V: TRBV5-6
CDR3: CASSSLQGSTQYF

D: -
J: TRBJ2-2
V: TRBV10-1
CDR3: CASSVRSTANTGELFF

D: -
J: TRBJ2-1
V: TRBV19
CDR3: CASRGPFRGNEQFF

D: TRBD1
J: TRBJ2-3
V: TRBV9
CDR3: CASSGRGQGASNTQYF

D: -
J: TRBJ1-2
V: TRBV4-1
CDR3: CASSQDGTDRGGGYTF

D: -
J: TRBJ1-2
V: TRBV30
CDR3: CAWSVSGNYGYTF

D: -
J: TRBJ1-4
V: TRBV7-8
CDR3: CASSLAPQKREKLFF

D: -
J: TRBJ2-5
V: TRBV5-1
CDR3: CASSLARDAQYF

D: TRBD1
J: TRBJ1-6
V: TRBV6-1
CDR3: CASSETGGRSSPLHF

D: -
J: TRBJ2-5
V: TRBV2
CDR3: CASSVEGWETQYF

D: TRBD2
J: TRBJ2-1
V: TRBV7-8
CDR3: CASRLAGSYNEQFF

D: TRBD1
J: TRBJ1-4
V: TRBV20-1
CDR3: CSASYYDRGYEKLFF

D: TRBD2
J: TRBJ2-5
V: TRBV7-8
CDR3: CASSLASPLTSGGETQYF

D: TRBD2
J: TRBJ2-2
V: TRBV28
CDR3: CASLPGLASTGELFF

D: -
J: TRBJ1-2
V: TRBV5-1
CDR3: CASSSDSPGGYTF

D: -
J: TRBJ1-2
V: TRBV7-2
CDR3: CASSLPGISKGYTF

D: -
J: TRBJ1-2
V: TRBV29-1
CDR3: CSVEWGMGGYTF

D: TRBD2
J: TRBJ2-5
V: TRBV27
CDR3: CASRASGVETQYF

D: -
J: TRBJ2-1
V: TRBV13
CDR3: CASSLRQYNEQFF

D: TRBD2
J: TRBJ2-3
V: TRBV7-7
CDR3: CASSLGATSGHTDTQYF

D: TRBD1
J: TRBJ1-5
V: TRBV10-2
CDR3: CASSGDRQVQPQHF

D: -
J: TRBJ2-2
V: TRBV19
CDR3: CASRTANTGELFF

D: -
J: TRBJ2-5
V: TRBV5-1
CDR3: CASSLSGGIQETQYF

D: TRBD1
J: TRBJ2-3
V: TRBV5-1
CDR3: CATTPDRGGADTQYF

D: -
J: TRBJ1-2
V: TRBV19
CDR3: CASSRSRTGLNYGYTF

D: TRBD1
J: TRBJ2-3
V: TRBV7-2
CDR3: CASSLVSTGGTDTQYF

D: -
J: TRBJ2-3
V: TRBV5-6
CDR3: CASSLRGSGSTDTQYF

D: -
J: TRBJ1-1
V: TRBV4-3
CDR3: CASSQDTRYTEAFF

D: -
J: TRBJ2-1
V: TRBV5-1
CDR3: CASSLGQSYNEQFF

D: -
J: TRBJ1-1
V: TRBV28
CDR3: CASSSPQGRNTEAFF

D: -
J: TRBJ1-6
V: TRBV6-2/TRBV6-3
CDR3: CASSYGYNSPLHF

D: -
J: TRBJ1-1
V: TRBV18
CDR3: CASSPPNSGRRTEAFF

D: -
J: TRBJ1-5
V: TRBV9
CDR3: CASSVGAGVNQPQHF

D: -
J: TRBJ1-4
V: TRBV27
CDR3: CASSSPRAGRGKLFF

D: -
J: TRBJ1-2
V: TRBV12-3/TRBV12-4
CDR3: CASSLWLNYGYTF

D: -
J: TRBJ2-5
V: TRBV30
CDR3: CAWMLQGKAQYF

D: TRBD1
J: TRBJ1-2
V: TRBV6-6
CDR3: CASRTGGPYGYTF

D: -
J: TRBJ1-1
V: TRBV4-1
CDR3: CASSQEGTLNTEAFF

D: -
J: TRBJ2-2
V: TRBV9
CDR3: CASSPHANTGELFF

D: TRBD1
J: TRBJ1-2
V: TRBV29-1
CDR3: CSVVRIQGAQVYVGYTF

D: -
J: TRBJ2-3
V: TRBV21-1
CDR3: CASSKGSAGGPDDTQYF

D: -
J: TRBJ2-2
V: TRBV7-3
CDR3: CASSSSNTGELFF

D: TRBD1
J: TRBJ2-3
V: TRBV24-1
CDR3: CATSDSPGQGAGDTQYF